This T cell receptor (beta chain) was recorded in a study of CD4+ T cells in melanoma. Study findings and constraints: A reported correlation linked neoantigen-specific CD4+ T cells to CD8+, macrophage and B cell function. Reportedly, melanoma neoantigen-specific CD4+ T cells showed varied differentiation states.

In regard to this clone: Its antigen is not known.

Repertoires were generated with immunoSEQ multiplex PCR, while TCRdb's copy carries only in-frame clones and drops some. The profile shows 15,000 to 20,000 clones, roughly 80% of them singletons. CDR1 is LGHNA, CDR2 YNFKEQ, per germline. The CDR3 totals 16 residues. Germline trimming cut 3 bases from V and 1 base from J; bases unmatched to any gene: 4. Sequencing was performed on cells from a culture (not recorded whether cultured in vitro). The clonotype comes from a human donor with melanoma. The chain uses TRBV4-2 and TRBJ1-5; TRBD1 matches 9 bases. The CDR3 coding sequence is TGTGCCAGCAGCCAGGGACAGGGTTCAAGCAATCAGCCCCAGCATTTT. Translating gives CASSQGQGSSNQPQHF.